This paragraph covers one T cell receptor beta chain sequence. Its target is not known. CDR1 is GTSNPN, CDR2 SVGIG, per germline (reference sequence). The CDR3 is 13 residues long. The V gene lost 6 bases and the J gene lost 1 base, with 10 bases spanning the gap. The sample comes from a study of T cell responses to AZD1222 COVID-19 vaccine. Clones were sequenced by immunoSEQ multiplex PCR, and TCRdb holds only the in-frame ones, with some missing. The sample holds 150,000 or so clones; 75% to 95% are singletons and the top ten take 4.4%. Findings of the study overall: Baseline serology detected seropositivity in only six AZD1222 recipients. Spike regions recognized by vaccine-associated CD4 TCRs spanned the protein, led by 160-218 and 743-854.

This chain connects TRBV30 to TRBJ2-1, with D tentatively TRBD1 (6 bases). The TCR comes from an adult in good health. Sample: peripheral blood, taken on day 0 of AZD1222 vaccination. In DNA, the CDR3 is TGTGCCTGTACAGGGACGTCCTACAATGAGCAGTTCTTC. It encodes CACTGTSYNEQFF.